Listed below are T cell receptor beta chains from one sample, sequenced in a study of radiotherapy plus CTLA-4 blockade in lung cancer. This table comes from immunoSEQ multiplex PCR, and its TCRdb copy is limited to in-frame clones, with some not included. The repertoire holds roughly 59,000 clones, 72% seen once, with about 8.5% in the top ten. Source: peripheral blood, taken from a patient treated with radiotherapy plus ipilimumab. The receptors stem from a human donor with non-small cell lung cancer whose response to radiotherapy plus ipilimumab could not be evaluated. The CDR3 runs from the conserved cysteine through the conserved F or W. A D gene is named only where the DNA matches it firmly.

CDR3 length	D gene	V gene	J gene	CDR3 DNA	CDR3 protein
15	.	TRBV7-3	TRBJ2-3	TGTGCCAGCAGCTTATTTTTGCAGCCAGGGGATACGCAGTATTTT	CASSLFLQPGDTQYF
15	TRBD1	TRBV7-9	TRBJ2-7	TGTGCCAGCAGCCCACGGGACAGGCTCTCCTACGAGCAGTACTTC	CASSPRDRLSYEQYF
14	.	TRBV29-1	TRBJ1-5	TGCAGCGTTGTCGACCGGGATAGCAATCAGCCCCAGCATTTT	CSVVDRDSNQPQHF
15	.	TRBV19	TRBJ2-7	TGTGCCAGTAGTATAGTACTGGACAGCTCCTACGAGCAGTACTTC	CASSIVLDSSYEQYF
16	.	TRBV27	TRBJ1-1	TGTGCCAGCAGTTTAGGGGCCCCATACAAGGACACTGAAGCTTTCTTT	CASSLGAPYKDTEAFF
18	TRBD2	TRBV7-6	TRBJ2-3	TGTGCCAGCAGCTCCGGGACTAGCGGGGGACACAGCACAGATACGCAGTATTTT	CASSSGTSGGHSTDTQYF
16	.	TRBV6-5	TRBJ2-2	TGTGCCAGCAGTTACTCCGCGCTGCTGAACACCGGGGAGCTGTTTTTT	CASSYSALLNTGELFF
14	.	TRBV27	TRBJ1-2	TGTGCCAGCAGTTTTCTCCAGGGGAGCTATGGCTACACCTTC	CASSFLQGSYGYTF
13	TRBD2	TRBV5-4	TRBJ2-7	TGTGCCAGCAGCTCGGGACTAGCGTACGAGCAGTACTTC	CASSSGLAYEQYF
16	TRBD2	TRBV7-9	TRBJ2-3	TGTGCCAGCAGCTCCCCGGCGGGGGGGCTTGGAGATACGCAGTATTTT	CASSSPAGGLGDTQYF
17	.	TRBV19	TRBJ2-7	TGTGCCAGTAGTATTTCTCGAAGTGGGGGGGCATTGTACGAGCAGTACTTC	CASSISRSGGALYEQYF
14	TRBD1	TRBV28	TRBJ1-2	TGTGCCAGCAGCGGTCGGGACAGGGGGTATGGCTACACCTTC	CASSGRDRGYGYTF
14	.	TRBV6-5	TRBJ2-7	TGTGCCAGCAGCCCAGGAGGGTCCGGCTACGAGCAGTACTTC	CASSPGGSGYEQYF